This TCR beta chain was identified during a study of blood T cell repertoires in COVID-19. V lost 2 bases to trimming and J lost 12 bases, with 10 bases between them. The CDR3 has 11 amino acids. The V gene's germline CDR1 is LGHNT and CDR2 FRNRAP. Profiling relied on immunoSEQ multiplex PCR, and the TCRdb table lists in-frame clones only, not all of them. Here the sample spans about 270,000 clones, more than 80% being singletons. This chain links TRBV12-5 with TRBJ1-1; D ambiguous. This TCR was sampled from a woman aged 18 to 35 who had recovered from COVID-19. Sequencing was done on a sample of PBMCs or T cells enriched from blood (not recorded which). This CDR3 is CASGLNRETFF. The CDR3 DNA follows: TGTGCTAGTGGTTTGAATAGGGAGACTTTCTTT. The whole variable domain, filled in from reference TRBV12-5 and TRBJ1-1, reads DARVTQTPRHKVTEMGQEVTMRCQPILGHNTVFWYRQTMMQGLELLAYFRNRAPLDDSGMPKDRFSAEMPDATLATLKIQPSEPRDSAVYFCASGLNRETFFGQGTRLTVV.